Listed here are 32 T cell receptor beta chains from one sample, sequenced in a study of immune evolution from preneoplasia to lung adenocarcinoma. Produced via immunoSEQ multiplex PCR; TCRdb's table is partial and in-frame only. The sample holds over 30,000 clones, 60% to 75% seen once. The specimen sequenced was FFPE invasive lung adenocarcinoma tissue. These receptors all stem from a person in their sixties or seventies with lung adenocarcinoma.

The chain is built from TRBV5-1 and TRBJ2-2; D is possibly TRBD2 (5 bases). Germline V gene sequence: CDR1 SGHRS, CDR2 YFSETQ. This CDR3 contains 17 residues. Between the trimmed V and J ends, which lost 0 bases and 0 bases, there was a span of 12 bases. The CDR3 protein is CASSLVLGNTNTGELFF. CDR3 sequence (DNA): TGCGCCAGCAGCTTGGTTCTCGGGAATACGAACACCGGGGAGCTGTTTTTT.

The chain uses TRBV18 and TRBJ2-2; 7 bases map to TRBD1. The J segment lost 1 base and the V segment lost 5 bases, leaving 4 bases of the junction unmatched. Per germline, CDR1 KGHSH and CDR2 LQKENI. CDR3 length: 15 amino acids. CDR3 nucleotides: TGTGCCAGCTCATCGAGGACAGGGAACACCGGGGAGCTGTTTTTT. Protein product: CASSSRTGNTGELFF.

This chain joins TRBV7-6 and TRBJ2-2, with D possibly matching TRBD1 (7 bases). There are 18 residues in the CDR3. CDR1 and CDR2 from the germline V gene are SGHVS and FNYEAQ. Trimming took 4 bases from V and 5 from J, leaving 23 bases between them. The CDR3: CASSSDPAGGFRTGELFF. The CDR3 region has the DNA TGTGCCAGCAGCTCCGACCCGGCAGGGGGGTTTCGGACCGGGGAGCTGTTTTTT.

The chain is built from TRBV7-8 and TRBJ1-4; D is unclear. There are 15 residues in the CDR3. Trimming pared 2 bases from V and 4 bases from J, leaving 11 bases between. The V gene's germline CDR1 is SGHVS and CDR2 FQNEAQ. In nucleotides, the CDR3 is TGTGCCAGCAGCTTACGAGAAACTTTTAATGAAAAACTGTTTTTT. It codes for CASSLRETFNEKLFF.

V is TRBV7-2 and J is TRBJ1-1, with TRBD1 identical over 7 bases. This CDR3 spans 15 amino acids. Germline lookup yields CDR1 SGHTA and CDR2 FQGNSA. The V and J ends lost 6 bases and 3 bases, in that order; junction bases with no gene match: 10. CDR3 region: CASSFTGVRDTEAFF. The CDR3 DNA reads TGTGCCAGCAGTTTTACAGGGGTTCGTGACACTGAAGCTTTCTTT. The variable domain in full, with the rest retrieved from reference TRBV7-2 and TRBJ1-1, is GAGVSQSPSNKVTEKGKDVELRCDPISGHTALYWYRQSLGQGLEFLIYFQGNSAPDKSGLPSDRFSAERTGGSVSTLTIQRTQQEDSAVYLCASSFTGVRDTEAFFGQGTRLTVV.

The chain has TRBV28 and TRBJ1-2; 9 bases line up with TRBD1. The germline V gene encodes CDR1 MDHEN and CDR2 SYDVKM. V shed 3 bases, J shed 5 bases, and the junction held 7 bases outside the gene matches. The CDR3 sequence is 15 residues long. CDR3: CASSLRGQGQYGYTF. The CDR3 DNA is TGTGCCAGCAGTTTGCGTGGACAGGGGCAATATGGCTACACCTTC.

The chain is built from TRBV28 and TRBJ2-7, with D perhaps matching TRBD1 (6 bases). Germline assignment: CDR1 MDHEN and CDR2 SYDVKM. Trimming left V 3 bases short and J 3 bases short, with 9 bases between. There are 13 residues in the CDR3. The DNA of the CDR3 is TGTGCCAGCAGTTTCCGGACAGTCTACGAGCAGTACTTC. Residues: CASSFRTVYEQYF.

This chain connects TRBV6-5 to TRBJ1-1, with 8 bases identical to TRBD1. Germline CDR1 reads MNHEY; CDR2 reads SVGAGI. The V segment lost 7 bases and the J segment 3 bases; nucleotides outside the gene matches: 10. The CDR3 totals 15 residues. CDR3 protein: CASTNPRGLHTEAFF. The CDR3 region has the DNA TGTGCCAGCACCAACCCCAGGGGGCTTCACACTGAAGCTTTCTTT.

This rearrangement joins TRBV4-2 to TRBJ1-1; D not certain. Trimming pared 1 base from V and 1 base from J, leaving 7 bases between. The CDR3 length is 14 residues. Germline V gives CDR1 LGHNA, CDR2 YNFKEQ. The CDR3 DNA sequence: TGTGCCAGCAGCCAAGTTGGTCAGAACACTGAAGCTTTCTTT. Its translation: CASSQVGQNTEAFF.

CDR3 residues: CAWSVRRGDQPQHF. The CDR3 nucleotides read TGTGCCTGGAGTGTACGTAGGGGGGACCAGCCCCAGCATTTT. This chain connects TRBV30 to TRBJ1-5, with TRBD1 as a possible D gene (6 bases). Germline assignment: CDR1 GTSNPN and CDR2 SVGIG (reference sequence). This CDR3 comprises 14 residues. The V end lost 0 bases, the J end lost 7 bases, and 13 bases lay between the germline ends.

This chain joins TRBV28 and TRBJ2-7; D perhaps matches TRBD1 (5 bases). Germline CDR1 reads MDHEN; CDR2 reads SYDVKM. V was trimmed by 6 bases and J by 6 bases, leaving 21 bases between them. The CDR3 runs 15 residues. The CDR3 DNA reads TGTGCCAGCAGCCCCCGGGCAGGGCTGGTTGGCGAGCAGTACTTC. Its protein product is CASSPRAGLVGEQYF.

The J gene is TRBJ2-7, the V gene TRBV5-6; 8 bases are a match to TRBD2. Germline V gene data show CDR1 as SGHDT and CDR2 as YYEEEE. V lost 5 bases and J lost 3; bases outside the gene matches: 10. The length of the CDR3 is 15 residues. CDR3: CASRLFGTRFYEQYF. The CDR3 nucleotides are TGTGCCAGCAGGCTATTCGGGACTAGGTTCTACGAGCAGTACTTC. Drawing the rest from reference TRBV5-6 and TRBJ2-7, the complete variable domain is DAGVTQSPTHLIKTRGQQVTLRCSPKSGHDTVSWYQQALGQGPQFIFQYYEEEERQRGNFPDRFSGHQFPNYSSELNVNALLLGDSALYLCASRLFGTRFYEQYFGPGTRLTVT.

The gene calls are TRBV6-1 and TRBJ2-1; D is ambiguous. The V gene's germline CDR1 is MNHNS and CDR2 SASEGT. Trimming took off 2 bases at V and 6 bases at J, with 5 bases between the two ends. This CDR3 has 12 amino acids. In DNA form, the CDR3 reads TGTGCCAGCAGTGAATGGGGCAATGAGCAGTTCTTC. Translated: CASSEWGNEQFF.

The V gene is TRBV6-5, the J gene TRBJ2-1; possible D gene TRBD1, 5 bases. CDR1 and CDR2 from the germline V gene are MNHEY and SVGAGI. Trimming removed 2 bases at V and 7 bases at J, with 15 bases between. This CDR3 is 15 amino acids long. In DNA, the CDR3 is TGTGCCAGCAGTTACCGTCCAGGGAAGGGGAATGAGCAGTTCTTC. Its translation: CASSYRPGKGNEQFF.

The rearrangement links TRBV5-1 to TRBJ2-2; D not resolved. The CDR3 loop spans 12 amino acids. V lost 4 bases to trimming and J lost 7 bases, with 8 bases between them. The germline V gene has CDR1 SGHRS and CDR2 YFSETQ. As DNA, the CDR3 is TGCGCCAGCAGCCTTATTAACGGGGAGCTGTTTTTT. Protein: CASSLINGELFF.

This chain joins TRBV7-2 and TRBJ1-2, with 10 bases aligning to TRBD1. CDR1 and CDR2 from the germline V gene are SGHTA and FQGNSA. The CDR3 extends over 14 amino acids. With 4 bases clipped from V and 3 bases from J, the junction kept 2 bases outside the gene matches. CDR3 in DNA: TGTGCCAGCAGCTCCGGGACAGGGGACTATGGCTACACCTTC. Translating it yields CASSSGTGDYGYTF.

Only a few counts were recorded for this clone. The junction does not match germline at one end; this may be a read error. The CDR3 loop is CASSLAGQGWGGEIQYF. CDR3 bases: TGTGCCAGCAGCTTGGCCGGACAGGGATGGGGAGGAGAGATCCAGTACTTC. V usage is TRBV5-6 and J usage is TRBJ2-5; 8 bases line up with TRBD1. The germline V gene encodes CDR1 SGHDT and CDR2 YYEEEE. This CDR3 has 17 residues.

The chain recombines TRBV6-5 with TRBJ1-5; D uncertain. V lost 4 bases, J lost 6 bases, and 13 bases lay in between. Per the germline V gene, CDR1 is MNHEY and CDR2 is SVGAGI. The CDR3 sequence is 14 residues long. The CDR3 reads CASSLEWRGQPQHF. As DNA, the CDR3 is TGTGCCAGCAGTTTAGAATGGCGGGGTCAGCCCCAGCATTTT.

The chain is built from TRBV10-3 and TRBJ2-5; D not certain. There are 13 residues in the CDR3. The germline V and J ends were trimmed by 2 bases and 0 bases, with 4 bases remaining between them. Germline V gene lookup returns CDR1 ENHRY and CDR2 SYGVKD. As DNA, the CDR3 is TGTGCCATCAGTGAGAGGTACCAAGAGACCCAGTACTTC. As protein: CAISERYQETQYF.

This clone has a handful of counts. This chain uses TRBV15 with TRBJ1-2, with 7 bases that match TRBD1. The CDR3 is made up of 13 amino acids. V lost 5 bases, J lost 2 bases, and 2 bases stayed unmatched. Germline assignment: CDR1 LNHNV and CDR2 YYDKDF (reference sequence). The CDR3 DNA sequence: TGTGCCACCAGCCAGGGGGGGAACTATGGCTACACCTTC. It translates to CATSQGGNYGYTF.

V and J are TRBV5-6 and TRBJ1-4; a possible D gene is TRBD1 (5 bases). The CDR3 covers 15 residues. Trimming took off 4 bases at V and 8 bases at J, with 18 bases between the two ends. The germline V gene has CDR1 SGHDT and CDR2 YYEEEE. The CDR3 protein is CASSPYPGTAEKLFF. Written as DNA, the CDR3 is TGTGCCAGCAGCCCCTATCCCGGGACCGCAGAAAAACTGTTTTTT.

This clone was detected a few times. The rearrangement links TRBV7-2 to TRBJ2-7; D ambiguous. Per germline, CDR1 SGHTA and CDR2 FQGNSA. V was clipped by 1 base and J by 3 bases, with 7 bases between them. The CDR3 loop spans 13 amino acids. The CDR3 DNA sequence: TGTGCCAGCAGCTTAGGCCCAGTCTACGAGCAGTACTTC. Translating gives CASSLGPVYEQYF.

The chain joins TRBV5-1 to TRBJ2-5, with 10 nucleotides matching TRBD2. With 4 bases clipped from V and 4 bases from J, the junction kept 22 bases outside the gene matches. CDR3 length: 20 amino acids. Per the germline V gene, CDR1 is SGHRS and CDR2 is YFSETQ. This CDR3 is CASSLADDGTSVSRGETQYF. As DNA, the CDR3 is TGCGCCAGCAGCCTCGCGGATGACGGGACTAGCGTATCTCGGGGAGAGACCCAGTACTTC.

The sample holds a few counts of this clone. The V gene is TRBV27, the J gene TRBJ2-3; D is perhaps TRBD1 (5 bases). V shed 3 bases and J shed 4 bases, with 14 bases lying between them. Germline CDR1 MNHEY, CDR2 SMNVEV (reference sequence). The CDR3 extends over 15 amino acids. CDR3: CASSFKGAGPDTQYF. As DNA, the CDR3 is TGTGCCAGCAGTTTTAAAGGGGCAGGGCCAGATACGCAGTATTTT.

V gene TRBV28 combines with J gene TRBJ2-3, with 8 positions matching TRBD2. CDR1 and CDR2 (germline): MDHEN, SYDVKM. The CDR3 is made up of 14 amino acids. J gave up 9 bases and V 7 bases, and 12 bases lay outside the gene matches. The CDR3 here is CASTLRGTGGTQYF. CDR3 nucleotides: TGTGCCAGCACCCTCCGAGGGACGGGAGGGACGCAGTATTTT.

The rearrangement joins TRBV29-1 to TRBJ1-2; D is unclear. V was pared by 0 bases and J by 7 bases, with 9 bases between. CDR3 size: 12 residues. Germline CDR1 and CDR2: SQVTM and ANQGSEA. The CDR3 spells CSVEDGAGGYTF. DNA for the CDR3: TGCAGCGTTGAAGATGGTGCGGGTGGCTACACCTTC.

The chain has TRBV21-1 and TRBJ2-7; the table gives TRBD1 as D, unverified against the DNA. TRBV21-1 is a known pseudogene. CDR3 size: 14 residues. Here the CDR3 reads CASSQRTETYEQYF. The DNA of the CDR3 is TGTGCCAGCAGCCAAAGGACAGAGACCTACGAGCAGTACTTC.

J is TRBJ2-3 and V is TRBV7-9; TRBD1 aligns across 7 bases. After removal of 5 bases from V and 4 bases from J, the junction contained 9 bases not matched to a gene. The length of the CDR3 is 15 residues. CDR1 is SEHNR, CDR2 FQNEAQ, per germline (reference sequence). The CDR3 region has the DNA TGTGCCAGCAGCGCACAAGGGACAGCAGCAGATACGCAGTATTTT. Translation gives CASSAQGTAADTQYF. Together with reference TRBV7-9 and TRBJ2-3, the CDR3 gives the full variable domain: DTGVSQNPRHKITKRGQNVTFRCDPISEHNRLYWYRQTLGQGPEFLTYFQNEAQLEKSRLLSDRFSAERPKGSFSTLEIQRTEQGDSAMYLCASSAQGTAADTQYFGPGTRLTVL.

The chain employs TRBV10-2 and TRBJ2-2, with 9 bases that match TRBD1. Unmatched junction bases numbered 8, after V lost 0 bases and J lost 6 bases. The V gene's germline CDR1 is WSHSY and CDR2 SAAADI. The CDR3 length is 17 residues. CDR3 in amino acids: CASSESILGQGAGELFF. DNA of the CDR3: TGCGCCAGCAGTGAGTCGATTCTGGGACAGGGAGCCGGGGAGCTGTTTTTT.

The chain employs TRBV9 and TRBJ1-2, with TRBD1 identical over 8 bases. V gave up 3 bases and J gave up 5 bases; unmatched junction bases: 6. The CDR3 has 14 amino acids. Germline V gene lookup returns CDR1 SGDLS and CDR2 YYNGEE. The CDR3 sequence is CASSAGDRSYGYTF. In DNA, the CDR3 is TGTGCCAGCAGCGCAGGGGACAGGTCGTATGGCTACACCTTC. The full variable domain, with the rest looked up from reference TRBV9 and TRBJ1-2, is DSGVTQTPKHLITATGQRVTLRCSPRSGDLSVYWYQQSLDQGLQFLIQYYNGEERAKGNILERFSAQQFPDLHSELNLSSLELGDSALYFCASSAGDRSYGYTFGSGTRLTVV.

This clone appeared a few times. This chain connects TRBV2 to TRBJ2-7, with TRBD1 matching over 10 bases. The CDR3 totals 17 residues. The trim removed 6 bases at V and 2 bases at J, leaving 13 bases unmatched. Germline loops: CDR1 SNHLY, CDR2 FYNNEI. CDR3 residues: CASSTVPSGTGAYEQYF. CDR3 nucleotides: TGTGCCAGCAGCACAGTACCCTCCGGGACAGGGGCCTACGAGCAGTACTTC.

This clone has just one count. The CDR3 protein is CASSKEEHKQETQYF. Here the CDR3 DNA reads TGTGCCAGCAGCAAAGAGGAACACAAACAAGAGACCCAGTACTTC. J is TRBJ2-5 and V is TRBV21-1. TRBV21-1 is a pseudogene segment. This CDR3 contains 15 residues.